These 28 T cell receptor beta chains originate from one sample sequenced in a study of glioma-infiltrating T cells after dendritic cell vaccination. This table comes from immunoSEQ multiplex PCR, and its TCRdb copy is limited to in-frame clones, with some not included. This table holds 85,000 to 100,000 clones, around 85% found once. The time point here: after dendritic cell vaccination, including at tumor progression/relapse. The sequences come from blood, collected after dendritic cell vaccination. The source is a human donor with glioblastoma.

This clone was found once. The gene calls are TRBV6-1 and TRBJ1-2; D might be TRBD1 (6 bases). Trimming shortened V by 3 bases and J by 6 bases, and 11 bases separated the two germline ends. Germline assignment: CDR1 MNHNS and CDR2 SASEGT. The CDR3 contains 13 residues. CDR3 sequence: CASSDDRGNGYTF. Here the CDR3 DNA reads TGTGCCAGCAGTGACGATAGGGGGAATGGCTACACCTTC.

The rearrangement links TRBV6-1 to TRBJ1-5; unclear D gene. Trimming removed 2 bases at V and 0 bases at J, with 17 bases between. The CDR3 sequence is 18 residues long. CDR1 MNHNS and CDR2 SASEGT come from the germline V gene. CDR3 loop: CASSESSWLVDSNQPQHF. CDR3 coding DNA: TGTGCCAGCAGTGAATCTAGTTGGCTCGTGGATAGCAATCAGCCCCAGCATTTT.

V is TRBV6-4 and J is TRBJ2-3; 9 positions match TRBD2. The ends lost 0 bases at V and 1 base at J; junction bases unmatched: 5. The germline V gene encodes CDR1 MRHNA and CDR2 SNTAGT. This CDR3 is 17 amino acids long. CDR3 in DNA: TGTGCCAGCAGTGACTCGGCTAGCGGGGAGGGCACAGATACGCAGTATTTT. It codes for CASSDSASGEGTDTQYF.

This chain links TRBV7-8 with TRBJ2-3, with D possibly matching TRBD1 (6 bases). CDR1 is SGHVS, CDR2 FQNEAQ, per germline. The CDR3 has 16 amino acids. Trimming removed 6 bases from V and 1 base from J, with 17 bases in between. CDR3 residues: CASRTSRGERTDTQYF. The CDR3 coding sequence is TGTGCCAGCAGAACCTCCAGGGGAGAGCGCACAGATACGCAGTATTTT.

The gene calls are TRBV6-5 and TRBJ2-4; the match to TRBD1 covers 7 bases. The CDR3 spans 13 residues. V was pared by 4 bases and J by 4 bases, with 1 base of the junction left unmatched. In germline, CDR1 is MNHEY, CDR2 SVGAGI. Here the CDR3 reads CASSWDRKNIQYF. For the CDR3, the DNA is TGTGCCAGCAGTTGGGACAGAAAAAACATTCAGTACTTC.

Comment on this clone: Other DNA sequences of this sample code for an identical CDR3. CDR3 sequence: CASSVGTGLSYEQYF. DNA for the CDR3: TGTGCCAGCAGCGTAGGGACAGGGCTCTCCTACGAGCAGTACTTC. The chain employs TRBV9 and TRBJ2-7; TRBD1 matches 8 bases. The CDR3 length is 15 residues. Germline CDR1 is SGDLS and CDR2 is YYNGEE. V shed 0 bases, J shed 0 bases, and the junction held 2 bases outside the gene matches. Looking up the rest from reference TRBV9 and TRBJ2-7 gives the full variable domain: DSGVTQTPKHLITATGQRVTLRCSPRSGDLSVYWYQQSLDQGLQFLIQYYNGEERAKGNILERFSAQQFPDLHSELNLSSLELGDSALYFCASSVGTGLSYEQYFGPGTRLTVT.

The CDR3 bases are TGTGCCAGCAGTTACCCCCGCACTAGCACAGATACGCAGTATTTT. Translated, it gives CASSYPRTSTDTQYF. The V gene is TRBV6-7, the J gene TRBJ2-3, with D hard to call. TRBV6-7 is assigned to the ORF class and has an uncertain function. The CDR3 has 15 amino acids. V was pared by 2 bases and J by 0 bases, with 9 bases between.

The chain recombines TRBV5-4 with TRBJ1-2; TRBD1 agrees at 7 bases. Trimming cost V 0 bases and J 2 bases; bases outside gene matches: 4. The CDR3 totals 15 residues. The germline CDR1 and CDR2 sequences are SGHNT and YYREEE (reference sequence). The CDR3 is CASSLGGQRNYGYTF. In nucleotides, the CDR3 is TGTGCCAGCAGCTTGGGGGGACAGCGAAACTATGGCTACACCTTC.

The chain recombines TRBV5-1 with TRBJ2-7; 7 positions agree with TRBD2. J was trimmed by 1 base and V by 2 bases; bases with no gene match: 3. This CDR3 spans 14 amino acids. Germline CDR1 is SGHRS and CDR2 is YFSETQ. CDR3 nucleotides: TGCGCCAGCAGCTTTGGGGGGGGATCCTACGAGCAGTACTTC. Encoded protein: CASSFGGGSYEQYF.

This sequence joins TRBV7-3 and TRBJ1-6, with D maybe TRBD1 (6 bases). Germline V gives CDR1 SGHTA, CDR2 FQGTGA. Deletions cut 1 base from V and 7 bases from J, with 14 bases between. This CDR3 is 16 amino acids long. For the CDR3, the DNA is TGTGCCAGCAGCTTAAGCCCACAGGGTTTAAATTCACCCCTCCACTTT. Encoded protein: CASSLSPQGLNSPLHF.

The chain is built from TRBV5-5 and TRBJ2-3; 7 bases fit TRBD1. Germline loops: CDR1 SGHKS, CDR2 YYEKEE (reference sequence). J gave up 4 bases and V 2 bases, and 7 bases lay outside the gene matches. The CDR3 spans 15 residues. The CDR3 loop reads CASSFADRDADTQYF. The CDR3 DNA reads as TGTGCCAGCAGCTTCGCCGACAGGGACGCAGATACGCAGTATTTT.

The CDR3 coding sequence is TGTGCCAGCAGCGCCGGGACAAGACCCTACGAGCAGTACTTC. This gives the protein CASSAGTRPYEQYF. The chain is built from TRBV9 and TRBJ2-7, with a possible D match to TRBD1 (6 bases). V shed 3 bases and J shed 2 bases, with 12 bases lying between them. The CDR3 extends over 14 amino acids. Germline V lookup: CDR1 SGDLS, CDR2 YYNGEE.

The gene calls are TRBV5-1 and TRBJ2-2, with TRBD2 matching over 7 bases. CDR3 length: 15 amino acids. V dropped 5 bases and J dropped 1; count of bases not matched to a gene: 5. Germline CDR1 and CDR2: SGHRS and YFSETQ. The CDR3 DNA reads TGCGCCAGCAGTCTAGCGGTAATGAACACCGGGGAGCTGTTTTTT. It encodes CASSLAVMNTGELFF. The whole variable domain, filled in from reference TRBV5-1 and TRBJ2-2, reads KAGVTQTPRYLIKTRGQQVTLSCSPISGHRSVSWYQQTPGQGLQFLFEYFSETQRNKGNFPGRFSGRQFSNSRSEMNVSTLELGDSALYLCASSLAVMNTGELFFGEGSRLTVL.

The chain's CDR3 is CASSLGTSGETQYF. CDR3 bases: TGTGCCAGCAGCTTGGGGACTAGCGGGGAGACCCAGTACTTC. V and J are TRBV5-6 and TRBJ2-5, with TRBD2 matching 11 bases. The V gene's germline CDR1 is SGHDT and CDR2 YYEEEE. This CDR3 is 14 amino acids long. The V and J ends lost 0 bases and 5 bases, in that order; junction bases with no gene match: 0.

This chain uses TRBV2 with TRBJ1-6; D is perhaps TRBD1 (5 bases). V shed 9 bases and J shed 9 bases, with 21 bases lying between them. The CDR3 covers 15 residues. Per germline, CDR1 SNHLY and CDR2 FYNNEI. DNA for the CDR3: TGTGCCAGTCTCAGACAGTGGGCCTTTATTTCACCCCTCCACTTT. Translation: CASLRQWAFISPLHF.

CDR3 DNA sequence: TGCAGCGTCGCACAGGGTAGCAATCAGCCCCAGCATTTT. It yields the protein CSVAQGSNQPQHF. This chain joins TRBV29-1 and TRBJ1-5; the D gene is possibly TRBD1 (6 bases). CDR1 SQVTM and CDR2 ANQGSEA come from the germline V gene. The CDR3 length is 13 residues. Trimming removed 6 bases at V and 0 bases at J, with 9 bases between.

The V and J genes are TRBV19 and TRBJ1-1; 7 bases line up with TRBD1. The CDR3 covers 16 residues. Looked up from germline, CDR1 is LNHDA and CDR2 is SQIVND (reference sequence). V was pared by 6 bases and J by 4 bases, with 14 bases of the junction left unmatched. The CDR3 DNA reads TGTGCCAGTAGAAGTGGGACAGCCCGAGGGCGCACTGAAGCTTTCTTT. This sequence encodes CASRSGTARGRTEAFF.

The chain has TRBV2 and TRBJ2-3; 8 bases fit TRBD1. The CDR3 sequence is 14 residues long. V lost 5 bases to trimming and J lost 1 base; unmatched junction nucleotides: 2. Germline V gene data show CDR1 as SNHLY and CDR2 as FYNNEI. Here the CDR3 DNA reads TGTGCCAGCAGTAGGACAGGGCGCACAGATACGCAGTATTTT. Encoded protein: CASSRTGRTDTQYF. The full variable domain, in which reference TRBV2 and TRBJ2-3 provide the parts outside the CDR3, is EPEVTQTPSHQVTQMGQEVILRCVPISNHLYFYWYRQILGQKVEFLVSFYNNEISEKSEIFDDQFSVERPDGSNFTLKIRSTKLEDSAMYFCASSRTGRTDTQYFGPGTRLTVL.

V gene TRBV27 combines with J gene TRBJ2-7; D gene ambiguous. Deletions cut 1 base from V and 3 bases from J, with 4 bases between. The CDR3 covers 12 residues. Germline V gene sequence: CDR1 MNHEY, CDR2 SMNVEV (reference sequence). In DNA form, the CDR3 reads TGTGCCAGCAGTTTATTCGGCTACGAGCAGTACTTC. As protein: CASSLFGYEQYF.

This clone was found once. V is TRBV7-8 and J is TRBJ2-5; 10 bases map to TRBD2. The length of the CDR3 is 17 residues. Germline CDR1 SGHVS, CDR2 FQNEAQ. V shed 6 bases and J 4 bases; nucleotides not matched to a gene: 14. The CDR3 nucleotides are TGTGCCAGCAGGTGGGGGGCCGGGACTAGCGATCGAGAGACCCAGTACTTC. Protein sequence: CASRWGAGTSDRETQYF.

The rearrangement joins TRBV28 to TRBJ2-1; D uncertain. In germline, CDR1 is MDHEN, CDR2 SYDVKM. The CDR3 covers 14 residues. The V and J ends lost 2 bases and 3 bases respectively, with 8 bases between them. CDR3 sequence: CASSLIVYYNEQFF. The CDR3 DNA follows: TGTGCCAGCAGTTTAATAGTCTACTACAATGAGCAGTTCTTC.

This chain connects TRBV4-3 to TRBJ2-5, with 10 nucleotides matching TRBD1. The J call may be wrong; the DNA end is better matched by TRBJ2-7. This CDR3 has 17 amino acids. Germline CDR1 LGHNA, CDR2 YSLEER. CDR3 loop: CASSQGLSGQGTHEQYF. DNA of the CDR3: TGCGCCAGCAGCCAAGGCCTTTCGGGACAGGGGACCCACGAGCAGTACTTC.

The V gene is TRBV19, the J gene TRBJ2-7, with 7 positions matching TRBD2. This CDR3 is 11 amino acids long. Germline lookup yields CDR1 LNHDA and CDR2 SQIVND (reference sequence). V shed 8 bases, J shed 3 bases, and the junction held 1 base outside the gene matches. The CDR3 sequence: CASGGGYEQYF. In DNA, the CDR3 is TGTGCCAGTGGGGGGGGCTACGAGCAGTACTTC.

The rearrangement joins TRBV25-1 to TRBJ2-2; tentatively, D is TRBD1 (5 bases). Trimming took 1 base from V and 5 from J, leaving 14 bases between them. CDR1 MGHDK and CDR2 SYGVNS come from the germline V gene. The CDR3 length is 16 residues. CDR3 DNA sequence: TGTGCCAGCAGTGAATCCATCCCAAGGGGAACCGGGGAGCTGTTTTTT. This codes for CASSESIPRGTGELFF.

The sample holds one count of this clone. The chain links TRBV5-1 to TRBJ2-7; possibly TRBD1 for D (5 bases). Germline V gene lookup returns CDR1 SGHRS and CDR2 YFSETQ. The CDR3 length is 15 residues. The V end lost 5 bases, the J end lost 6 bases, and 21 bases lay between the germline ends. In DNA form, the CDR3 reads TGCGCCAGCAGTTCAATAACCCCGACAGAAGGCGAGCAGTACTTC. Its protein is CASSSITPTEGEQYF.

This clone was found once. The chain uses TRBV18 and TRBJ1-2, with a tentative D call TRBD1 (5 bases). The CDR3 sequence is 14 residues long. V was clipped by 1 base and J by 7 bases, with 13 bases between them. CDR1 is KGHSH, CDR2 LQKENI, per germline. The CDR3 protein is CASSPLSGVSGYTF. The CDR3 DNA reads as TGTGCCAGCTCACCACTGTCGGGGGTGAGTGGCTACACCTTC.

This rearrangement joins TRBV4-1 to TRBJ2-5, with D possibly being TRBD1 (6 bases). Germline CDR1 MGHRA, CDR2 YSYEKL. The CDR3 runs 18 residues. Trimming stripped 3 bases from V and 2 bases from J, with 22 bases between. The CDR3 region has the DNA TGCGCCAGCAGCCACCTAATGTGGGGGCCAGTGGGTCAAGAGACCCAGTACTTC. Its translation: CASSHLMWGPVGQETQYF.

A remark on this clone: At the DNA level, this CDR3 is encoded by other sequences in the same sample as well. The chain employs TRBV9 and TRBJ1-2; D not resolved. The CDR3 has 15 amino acids. CDR1 SGDLS and CDR2 YYNGEE come from the germline V gene. V was cut by 0 bases and J by 2 bases, with 11 bases left in between. The CDR3 DNA follows: TGTGCCAGCAGCGTAGGGGAGGGCCGGAACTATGGCTACACCTTC. This codes for CASSVGEGRNYGYTF.